The 9 T cell receptor beta chains below come from one sample, sequenced in a study of CD8 T cells in ankylosing spondylitis. These receptors lack a known antigen. Via MiXCR, TCRdb re-called the 5' RACE reads, giving one row per CDR3 protein. The sample holds a few hundred thousand distinct CDR3 sequences, around 8% seen once. General study findings and limits: Blood of patients with ankylosing spondylitis appeared to be characterized by a TCR beta motif of eight highly homologous variants.

Source material: blood, either unsorted or a sorted T cell fraction (not recorded which). The source of these receptors is a male donor with ankylosing spondylitis.

The rearrangement joins TRBV7-8 to TRBJ1-4; 9 nucleotides align to TRBD1. The CDR3 sequence is 14 residues long. Germline loops: CDR1 SGHVS, CDR2 FQNEAQ. After removal of 5 bases from V and 7 bases from J, the junction contained 5 bases not matched to a gene. The CDR3 nucleotides are TGTGCCAGCAGCATGGGACAGGGTTTTGAAAAACTGTTTTTT. Its translation: CASSMGQGFEKLFF. Variable domain in full (rest from reference TRBV7-8 and TRBJ1-4): GAGVSQSPRYKVAKRGQDVALRCDPISGHVSLFWYQQALGQGPEFLTYFQNEAQLDKSGLPSDRFFAERPEGSVSTLKIQRTQQEDSAVYLCASSMGQGFEKLFFGSGTQLSVL.

The CDR3: CASSFLAGDSYEQYF. CDR3 DNA: TGCGCCAGCAGCTTTCTAGCGGGAGATTCCTACGAGCAGTACTTC. V gene TRBV5-1 combines with J gene TRBJ2-7; 10 bases are a match to TRBD2. Losses at the gene ends were 2 bases for V and 1 base for J; bases not matched to a gene: 3. The CDR3 runs 15 residues. The germline V gene encodes CDR1 SGHRS and CDR2 YFSETQ.

This clonotype has at least ten counts. J is TRBJ2-1 and V is TRBV5-1; D unresolved. V gave up 4 bases and J gave up 4 bases, with 9 bases separating them. This CDR3 is built from 13 residues. In germline, CDR1 is SGHRS, CDR2 YFSETQ. The CDR3 DNA is TGCGCCAGCAGCGGAGTCAGTTACAATGAGCAGTTCTTC. The encoded protein is CASSGVSYNEQFF.

Notes on this clonotype: A much more abundant neighbour one base away suggests this may be a read error. The rearrangement joins TRBV4-3 to TRBJ1-4, with a tentative D call TRBD1 (6 bases). This CDR3 spans 14 amino acids. Germline-derived CDR1 and CDR2 are LGHNA and YSLEER. As DNA, the CDR3 is TGCGCCAACAGCCAATTCTGGACAGACGAAAAACTGTTTTTT. Translation: CANSQFWTDEKLFF.

The chain carries TRBV20-1 and TRBJ2-1, with TRBD1 matching 8 bases. The CDR3 length is 12 residues. V dropped 6 bases and J dropped 7; count of bases not matched to a gene: 5. The V gene's germline CDR1 is DFQATT and CDR2 SNEGSKA (reference sequence). CDR3 DNA: TGCAGTGCGGACAGGGAAGAGAATGAGCAGTTCTTC. As protein: CSADREENEQFF.

This clonotype was seen many times. The CDR3 coding sequence is TGTGCCAGCAGTCGTGCGACAGGGCCCGGGGCCAACGTCCTGACTTTC. Translation gives CASSRATGPGANVLTF. The rearrangement joins TRBV27 to TRBJ2-6; 7 nucleotides agree with TRBD1. V lost 5 bases to trimming and J lost 4 bases; unmatched junction nucleotides: 8. Germline V gene lookup returns CDR1 MNHEY and CDR2 SMNVEV (reference sequence). This CDR3 contains 16 residues.

The V and J genes are TRBV4-3 and TRBJ2-5; no definite D call. V was clipped by 0 bases and J by 3 bases, with 11 bases between them. The CDR3 has 15 amino acids. Germline assignment: CDR1 LGHNA and CDR2 YSLEER. CDR3 loop: CASSQDRAREETQYF. The CDR3 DNA sequence: TGCGCCAGCAGCCAAGATCGGGCCCGCGAAGAGACCCAGTACTTC.

This chain joins TRBV28 and TRBJ2-7; 7 bases are shared with TRBD2. V dropped 5 bases and J dropped 2; count of bases not matched to a gene: 9. Looked up from germline, CDR1 is MDHEN and CDR2 is SYDVKM. The CDR3 runs to 15 residues. The CDR3 is CASSDTSVSPYEQYF. CDR3 coding DNA: TGTGCCAGCAGTGACACTAGCGTTTCACCCTACGAGCAGTACTTC. Together with reference TRBV28 and TRBJ2-7, the CDR3 gives the full variable domain: DVKVTQSSRYLVKRTGEKVFLECVQDMDHENMFWYRQDPGLGLRLIYFSYDVKMKEKGDIPEGYSVSREKKERFSLILESASTNQTSMYLCASSDTSVSPYEQYFGPGTRLTVT.

The chain is built from TRBV4-1 and TRBJ2-7, with 9 bases identical to TRBD1. V lost 4 bases and J lost 5; bases outside the gene matches: 9. The germline gives CDR1 MGHRA, CDR2 YSYEKL. This CDR3 contains 15 residues. CDR3 sequence (DNA): TGCGCCAGCAGCCCTTGGACAGGGGTTGAGAACGAGCAGTACTTC. Translating gives CASSPWTGVENEQYF.